This passage covers 4 T cell receptor beta chains from one sample sequenced in a study of blood T cell repertoires in COVID-19. Measured with immunoSEQ multiplex PCR; TCRdb has only the in-frame clones, and not every one. The sample has just over 150,000 clones; around 89% are singletons. Sequenced sample: peripheral blood. Every receptor here comes from a woman between 35 and 50 years old with acute or convalescent COVID-19.

The chain joins TRBV20-1 to TRBJ1-3, with D unresolved. The CDR3 loop spans 12 amino acids. V lost 3 bases to trimming and J lost 9 bases, with 12 bases between them. Germline loops: CDR1 DFQATT, CDR2 SNEGSKA (reference sequence). This chain's CDR3 is CSASLVLGTIYF. Written as DNA, the CDR3 is TGCAGTGCTAGTTTGGTCCTCGGCACCATATATTTT.

The J gene is TRBJ1-6, the V gene TRBV5-8; 7 nucleotides agree with TRBD1. This CDR3 has 15 residues. Losses at the gene ends were 1 base for V and 14 bases for J; bases not matched to a gene: 12. Germline lookup yields CDR1 SGHTS and CDR2 YDEGEE. CDR3 DNA sequence: TGTGCCAGCAGCTTGAGGCCAGGGGGAATTTGGTCCCTCCACTTT. This codes for CASSLRPGGIWSLHF.

V and J are TRBV3-1 (or the pseudogene TRBV3-2) and TRBJ2-1; 14 nucleotides line up with TRBD2. With 3 bases clipped from V and 8 bases from J, the junction kept 3 bases outside the gene matches. The CDR3 totals 15 residues. Germline V lookup: CDR1 LGHDT, CDR2 YNNKEL (reference sequence). This chain's CDR3 is CASSHGTSGSDEQFF. CDR3 DNA sequence: TGTGCCAGCAGCCACGGGACTAGCGGGAGCGATGAGCAGTTCTTC.

The V gene is TRBV2, the J gene TRBJ1-1; D perhaps matches TRBD1 (6 bases). The V end lost 6 bases, the J end lost 0 bases, and 8 bases lay between the germline ends. From germline, CDR1 is SNHLY and CDR2 FYNNEI. There are 13 residues in the CDR3. CDR3 amino acids: CASSAGVNTEAFF. The CDR3 bases are TGTGCCAGCAGCGCAGGGGTGAACACTGAAGCTTTCTTT.